This T cell receptor beta chain was obtained from a study of blood T cell repertoires in COVID-19. Looking at the study overall: Specimens from acute and convalescent COVID-19 originated in the United States, Italy and Spain. PBMCs, B-cell-depleted T cells, or T cells provided the cDNA or gDNA that made up the material.

In the source study's methods: Nucleated cell counts were estimated from reference gene primer amplification. TCRdb's copy holds only in-frame clones and misses some; the assay was immunoSEQ multiplex PCR. That table furnishes V, J and clone size, whereas the DNA furnished D and trimming. The data hold 100,000 or so clones, with 81% observed a single time. CDR3 length: 14 amino acids. The trim removed 2 bases at V and 10 bases at J, leaving 4 bases unmatched. Germline CDR1 MDHEN, CDR2 SYDVKM. The chain is built from TRBV28 and TRBJ2-1; 11 nucleotides align to TRBD1. The clonotype was recovered from an elderly man with acute or convalescent COVID-19. What was sequenced was peripheral blood. CDR3 region: CASSLIGQGAEQFF. The CDR3 DNA sequence: TGTGCCAGCAGTTTAATCGGACAGGGGGCGGAGCAGTTCTTC.